This TCR beta chain originates from a study of PD-L1 blockade in urothelial cancer. The patients had locally advanced or metastatic urothelial carcinoma. The repertoire was sequenced with immunoSEQ multiplex PCR; TCRdb's copy has only in-frame clones and lacks some. The sample consists of more than 30,000 clones, 75% to 85% of them appearing once. CDR3 size: 17 residues. The receptor's source is a man between 60 and 75 years old with urothelial cancer. The rearrangement joins TRBV21-1 to TRBJ2-6; the table's D gene call, TRBD2, was not cross checked with the DNA. TRBV21-1 is reported as a pseudogene. This sample comprised PBMCs, obtained around atezolizumab (anti-PD-L1) treatment. CDR3 sequence: CASSNSGSPSGANVLTF. The CDR3 DNA reads TGTGCCAGCAGCAACTCCGGGTCCCCCTCTGGGGCCAACGTCCTGACTTTC.